These T cell receptor beta chains were read from a single sample in a study of control samples from healthy donors and cancer patients. Libraries were prepared by immunoSEQ multiplex PCR; TCRdb keeps only in-frame clonotypes and omits some of them. This table holds 140,000 to 150,000 clones, around 86% found once. Sequences were obtained from blood. The receptor set was obtained from a man between 25 and 39 years old in good health. Each CDR3 is given with its conserved first and last residue. Fields, in order: V gene, clone size, D gene, J gene, CDR3 protein, CDR3 DNA. D genes are given only for firm matches. Clone size, where shown, is once, few, many, or a class for clones that have expanded.

V: TRBV6-1; size: .; D: TRBD2; J: TRBJ2-5; CDR3: CASSELPSGSPRQETQYF; DNA: TGTGCCAGCAGTGAATTGCCTAGCGGGAGTCCACGACAAGAGACCCAGTACTTC
V: TRBV19; size: .; D: .; J: TRBJ2-3; CDR3: CASSMPQGIDTQYF; DNA: TGTGCCAGTAGTATGCCACAGGGAATAGATACGCAGTATTTT
V: TRBV6-4; size: .; D: .; J: TRBJ2-1; CDR3: CASSVEGAGYNEQFF; DNA: TGTGCCAGCAGTGTGGAGGGGGCCGGGTACAATGAGCAGTTCTTC
V: TRBV14; size: .; D: .; J: TRBJ2-2; CDR3: CASSQEVGTNTGELFF; DNA: TGTGCCAGCAGCCAAGAGGTGGGAACGAACACCGGGGAGCTGTTTTTT
V: TRBV6-4; size: .; D: .; J: TRBJ1-1; CDR3: CASSERGYGSLGYTEAFF; DNA: TGTGCCAGCAGTGAAAGGGGCTACGGTTCATTGGGGTACACTGAAGCTTTCTTT
V: TRBV5-1; size: .; D: .; J: TRBJ2-7; CDR3: CASSLVVSSYEQYF; DNA: TGCGCCAGCAGCTTGGTGGTGAGCTCCTACGAGCAGTACTTC
V: TRBV9; size: .; D: .; J: TRBJ2-2; CDR3: CASSVSGTNTGELFF; DNA: TGTGCCAGCAGCGTCAGCGGAACGAACACCGGGGAGCTGTTTTTT
V: TRBV27; size: .; D: .; J: TRBJ2-1; CDR3: CASSFLAGHEQFF; DNA: TGTGCCAGCAGTTTTTTGGCGGGACATGAGCAGTTCTTC
V: TRBV6-5; size: once; D: .; J: TRBJ1-2; CDR3: CASSYSNGDGYTF; DNA: TGTGCCAGCAGTTACTCAAATGGAGATGGCTACACCTTC
V: TRBV6-1; size: .; D: TRBD1; J: TRBJ1-4; CDR3: CASSEASGQGGEKLFF; DNA: TGTGCCAGCAGTGAAGCTAGCGGCCAGGGGGGAGAAAAACTGTTTTTT
V: TRBV7-6; size: .; D: TRBD1; J: TRBJ2-7; CDR3: CASSSDTDRAYDEQYF; DNA: TGTGCCAGCAGCTCAGATACGGACAGGGCGTACGACGAGCAGTACTTC
V: TRBV15; size: .; D: .; J: TRBJ1-4; CDR3: CATSRDGPQGLFF; DNA: TGTGCCACCAGCAGAGATGGACCCCAGGGACTGTTTTTT